This section outlines one TCR beta chain sequence together with its context. Its specificity is unknown. Patient depression severity was moderate to severe. CD4+ T cells were isolated from thawed PBMCs by magnetic negative selection. The record originates from a study of untreated major depressive disorder. Findings of the study overall: TRBV25-01 and TRBV02-01 followed the flow pattern without significance. CD4+ T cells from depressed patients used TRBV05-01 (Vbeta 5.1) more often than controls.

The CDR3 has 14 residues. V lost 0 bases and J 2 bases, leaving 9 bases between the germline ends. From germline, CDR1 is SGHRS and CDR2 YFSETQ. Some clones are missing from TCRdb's copy, which holds only in-frame ones; the method was immunoSEQ multiplex PCR. The sample lists about 25,000 clones; roughly nine tenths were seen once. The sample was CD4+ T cells from PBMCs. V gene TRBV5-1 combines with J gene TRBJ2-7; D gene uncertain. The TCR sequence derives from a young woman with major depressive disorder. Here the CDR3 DNA reads TGCGCCAGCAGCTTGGCAGGCCTGACCTACGAGCAGTACTTC. Protein product: CASSLAGLTYEQYF.